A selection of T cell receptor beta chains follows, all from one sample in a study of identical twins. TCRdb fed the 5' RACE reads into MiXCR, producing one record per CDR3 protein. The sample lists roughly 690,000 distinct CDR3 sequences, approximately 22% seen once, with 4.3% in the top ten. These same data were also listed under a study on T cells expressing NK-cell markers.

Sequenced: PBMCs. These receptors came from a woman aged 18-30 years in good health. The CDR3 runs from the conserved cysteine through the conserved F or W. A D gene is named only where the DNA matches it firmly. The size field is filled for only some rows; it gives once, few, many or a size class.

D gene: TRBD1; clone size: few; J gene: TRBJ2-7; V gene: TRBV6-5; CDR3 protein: CASSYSSRGLNEQYF; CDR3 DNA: TGTGCCAGCAGTTACTCCAGCAGGGGGCTCAACGAGCAGTACTTC
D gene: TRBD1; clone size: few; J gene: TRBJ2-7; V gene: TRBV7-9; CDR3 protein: CASSPRTGVYEQYF; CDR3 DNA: TGTGCCAGCAGCCCCCGGACAGGGGTGTACGAGCAGTACTTC
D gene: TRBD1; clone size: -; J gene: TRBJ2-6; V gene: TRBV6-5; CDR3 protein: CASSYTGGQGTSGANVLTF; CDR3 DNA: TGTGCCAGCAGTTACACAGGGGGACAGGGGACCTCTGGGGCCAACGTCCTGACTTTC
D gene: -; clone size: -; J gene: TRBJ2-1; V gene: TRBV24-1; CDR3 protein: CATSDSGGSYNEQFF; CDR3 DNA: TGTGCCACCAGTGATTCTGGGGGCTCCTACAATGAGCAGTTCTTC
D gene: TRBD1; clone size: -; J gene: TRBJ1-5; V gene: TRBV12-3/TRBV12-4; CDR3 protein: CASESGGGQPQHF; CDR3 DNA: TGTGCCAGTGAATCAGGGGGAGGTCAGCCCCAGCATTTT
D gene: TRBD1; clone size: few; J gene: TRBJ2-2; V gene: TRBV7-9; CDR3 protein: CASSLYGQGAKTGELFF; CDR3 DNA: TGTGCCAGCAGCTTATACGGACAGGGGGCTAAGACCGGGGAGCTGTTTTTT
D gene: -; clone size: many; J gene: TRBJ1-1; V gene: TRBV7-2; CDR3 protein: CASSILDANTEAFF; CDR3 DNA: TGTGCCAGCAGTATCCTGGACGCGAACACTGAAGCTTTCTTT
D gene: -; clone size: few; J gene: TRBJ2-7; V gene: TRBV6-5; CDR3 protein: CASSYGGPRAYEQYF; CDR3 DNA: TGTGCCAGCAGTTACGGGGGTCCGCGGGCCTACGAGCAGTACTTC
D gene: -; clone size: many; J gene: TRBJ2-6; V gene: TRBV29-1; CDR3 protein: CSVDDREAGANVLTF; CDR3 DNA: TGCAGCGTTGACGACAGGGAGGCTGGGGCCAACGTCCTGACTTTC
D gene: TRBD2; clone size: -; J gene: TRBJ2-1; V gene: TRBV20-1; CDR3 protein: CSASPPLGGGNNEQFF; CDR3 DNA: TGCAGTGCAAGCCCCCCGTTAGGCGGGGGAAACAATGAGCAGTTCTTC
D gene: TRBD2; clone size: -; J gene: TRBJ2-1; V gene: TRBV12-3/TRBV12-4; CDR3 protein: CASSLIPGLGRTESYNEQFF; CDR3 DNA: TGTGCCAGCAGTTTGATCCCGGGACTAGGACGTACGGAGTCCTACAATGAGCAGTTCTTC
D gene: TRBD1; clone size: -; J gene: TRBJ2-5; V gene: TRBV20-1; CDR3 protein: CSAQGQGSETQYF; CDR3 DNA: TGCAGTGCTCAGGGACAGGGATCTGAGACCCAGTACTTC
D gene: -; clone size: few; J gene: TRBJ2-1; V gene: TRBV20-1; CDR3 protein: CSAQRRRSSYNEQFF; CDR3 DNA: TGCAGTGCTCAGCGGCGGCGCAGCTCCTACAATGAGCAGTTCTTC
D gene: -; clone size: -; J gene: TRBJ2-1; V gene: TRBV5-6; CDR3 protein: CATKKLGNEQFF; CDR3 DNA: TGTGCCACCAAGAAACTAGGCAATGAGCAGTTCTTC
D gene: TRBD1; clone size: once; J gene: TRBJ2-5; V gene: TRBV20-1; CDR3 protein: CSAINFSPGQGYQETQYF; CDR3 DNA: TGCAGTGCTATAAATTTCAGTCCGGGACAGGGGTACCAAGAGACCCAGTACTTC
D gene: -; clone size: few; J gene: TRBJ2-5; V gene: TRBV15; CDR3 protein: CATSPGETQYF; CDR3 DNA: TGTGCCACCTCACCGGGGGAGACCCAGTACTTC
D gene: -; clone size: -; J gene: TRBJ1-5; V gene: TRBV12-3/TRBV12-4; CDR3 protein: CASSLSGAGNQPQHF; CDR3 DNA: TGTGCCAGCAGTTTATCAGGGGCGGGCAATCAGCCCCAGCATTTT
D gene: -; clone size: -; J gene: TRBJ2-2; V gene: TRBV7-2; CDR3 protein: CASSLIRPTGELFF; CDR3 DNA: TGTGCCAGCAGCTTAATTAGACCGACCGGGGAGCTGTTTTTT
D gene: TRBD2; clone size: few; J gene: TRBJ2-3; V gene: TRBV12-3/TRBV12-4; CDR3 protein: CASKLAGTDTQYF; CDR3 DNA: TGTGCCAGCAAACTAGCGGGCACAGATACGCAGTATTTT
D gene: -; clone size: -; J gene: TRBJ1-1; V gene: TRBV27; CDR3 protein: CASSLRGFTEAFF; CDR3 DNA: TGTGCCAGCAGTTTAAGAGGGTTCACTGAAGCTTTCTTT
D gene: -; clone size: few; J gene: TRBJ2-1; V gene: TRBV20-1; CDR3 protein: CSAAARLDEQFF; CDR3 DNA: TGCAGTGCTGCGGCACGATTGGATGAGCAGTTCTTC
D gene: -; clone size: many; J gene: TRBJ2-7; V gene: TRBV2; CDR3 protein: CASSRTGGYEQYF; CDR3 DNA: TGTGCCAGCAGTAGAACAGGAGGCTACGAGCAGTACTTC
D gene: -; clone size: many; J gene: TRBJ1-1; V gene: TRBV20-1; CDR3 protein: CSARPKGGEAFF; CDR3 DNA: TGCAGTGCTAGACCGAAAGGAGGTGAAGCTTTCTTT
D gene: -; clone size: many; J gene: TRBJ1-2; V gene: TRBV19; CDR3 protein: CASSIRLIFSQGRYGYTF; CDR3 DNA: TGTGCCAGTAGTATCAGACTTATTTTCTCTCAGGGTCGTTATGGCTACACCTTC
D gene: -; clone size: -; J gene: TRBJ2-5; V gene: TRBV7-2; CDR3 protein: CASSFLRETQYF; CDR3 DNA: TGCGCCAGCAGCTTTTTAAGAGAGACCCAGTACTTC
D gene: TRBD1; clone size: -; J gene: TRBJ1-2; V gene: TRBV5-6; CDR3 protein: CASSFQGAGYGYTF; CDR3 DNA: TGTGCCAGCAGCTTCCAGGGGGCGGGCTATGGCTACACCTTC
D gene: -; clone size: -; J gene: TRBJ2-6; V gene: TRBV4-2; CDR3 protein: CASSQGRTGANVLTF; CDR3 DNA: TGTGCCAGCAGCCAAGGAAGGACTGGGGCCAACGTCCTGACTTTC
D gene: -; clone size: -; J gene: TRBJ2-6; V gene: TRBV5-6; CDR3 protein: CASSLYGTGANVLTF; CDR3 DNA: TGTGCCAGCAGCTTGTACGGGACTGGGGCCAACGTCCTGACTTTC
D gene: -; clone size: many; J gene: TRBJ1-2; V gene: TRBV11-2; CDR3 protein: CASSLRPATSNYGYTF; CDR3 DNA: TGTGCCAGCAGCTTAAGGCCAGCTACTTCTAACTATGGCTACACCTTC
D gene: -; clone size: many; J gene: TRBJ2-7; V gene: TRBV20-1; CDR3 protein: CSAVGSEQYF; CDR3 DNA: TGCAGTGCCGTGGGGAGCGAGCAGTACTTC
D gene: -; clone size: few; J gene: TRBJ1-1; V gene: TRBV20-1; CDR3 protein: CSASEGLFDEAFF; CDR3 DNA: TGCAGTGCTAGTGAAGGGTTGTTTGATGAAGCTTTCTTT
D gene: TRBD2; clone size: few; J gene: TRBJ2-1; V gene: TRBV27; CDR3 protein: CASSPIAGALGYEQFF; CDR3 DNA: TGTGCCAGCAGTCCGATCGCGGGAGCGCTAGGTTATGAGCAGTTCTTC
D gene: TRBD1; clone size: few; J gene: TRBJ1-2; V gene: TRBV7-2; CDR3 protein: CASSYRDRVSGYTF; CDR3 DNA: TGTGCCAGCAGCTACCGGGACAGGGTTTCCGGCTACACCTTC
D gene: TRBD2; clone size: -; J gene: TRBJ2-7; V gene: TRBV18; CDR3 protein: CASSPRAGGPSFSYEQYF; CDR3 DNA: TGTGCCAGCTCACCACGGGCGGGGGGCCCGTCATTCTCCTACGAGCAGTACTTC
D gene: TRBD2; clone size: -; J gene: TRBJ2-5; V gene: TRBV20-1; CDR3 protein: CSAGGGGPTGETQYF; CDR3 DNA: TGCAGTGCTGGGGGGGGAGGCCCGACGGGGGAGACCCAGTACTTC